This TCR beta chain was sequenced during a study of Ad26.COV2.S vaccination and SARS-CoV-2 variants. Study-wide findings and caveats: Greater spike-specific TCR breadth was seen in vaccine recipients than in placebo recipients. Breadth of non-spike TCRs did not differ between vaccinees and placebo recipients.

Some clones are missing from TCRdb's copy, which holds only in-frame ones; the method was immunoSEQ multiplex PCR. The table has more than 120,000 clones, roughly 90% seen once; the top ten hold 5%. As for this clone: Its antigen remains unidentified.

This TCR came from a human donor who had recovered from COVID-19. The source was peripheral blood, collected after recovery from COVID-19.

In DNA form, the CDR3 reads TGCGCCAGCAGCTGGCCGGGGGCGGAGACCCAGTACTTC. Protein sequence: CASSWPGAETQYF. V and J are TRBV5-1 and TRBJ2-5; D might be TRBD1 or TRBD2, each matching 6 bases. The CDR3 covers 13 residues. Germline V CDR1 and CDR2: SGHRS, YFSETQ. V was clipped by 3 bases and J by 5 bases, with 11 bases between them. Filled out from reference TRBV5-1 and TRBJ2-5, the complete variable domain reads KAGVTQTPRYLIKTRGQQVTLSCSPISGHRSVSWYQQTPGQGLQFLFEYFSETQRNKGNFPGRFSGRQFSNSRSEMNVSTLELGDSALYLCASSWPGAETQYFGPGTRLLVL.